The 18 T cell receptor beta chains below all came from one sample that was sequenced in a study of cytomegalovirus exposure and HLA in healthy donors. The study ran its PCR with 60 Vbeta and 13 Jbeta primers. The data were produced by immunoSEQ multiplex PCR, yet TCRdb's version contains in-frame clones alone and is incomplete. This sample yields around 95,000 clones, of which around four fifths are seen a single time; about 9.4% belongs to the top ten. Material for sequencing was PBMCs. The source is a man aged 25-40 years in good health and CMV-seropositive.

This rearrangement joins TRBV6-1 to TRBJ2-1, with TRBD1 matching 8 bases. Germline CDR1 and CDR2: MNHNS and SASEGT. The CDR3 runs to 16 residues. V shed 3 bases, J shed 2 bases, and the junction held 6 bases outside the gene matches. CDR3 sequence reads: CASSDSSGGAYNEQFF. Written as DNA, the CDR3 is TGTGCCAGCAGTGACAGCTCAGGGGGCGCCTACAATGAGCAGTTCTTC.

V gene TRBV4-2 combines with J gene TRBJ2-5; D gene unclear. Trimming cost V 2 bases and J 1 base, with 11 bases left between them. This CDR3 has 15 amino acids. Per the germline V gene, CDR1 is LGHNA and CDR2 is YNFKEQ. CDR3 protein: CASSQKEDIQETQYF. The CDR3, as DNA: TGTGCCAGCAGCCAAAAGGAAGACATCCAAGAGACCCAGTACTTC.

The chain carries TRBV6-6 and TRBJ1-1; no reliable D call. The CDR3 sequence is 13 residues long. The V end was cut by 5 bases, the J end by 2 bases, with 9 bases between. CDR1 and CDR2 from the germline V gene are MNHNY and SVGAGI (reference sequence). The CDR3 coding sequence is TGTGCCAGCAGTCTACGACAAAACACTGAAGCTTTCTTT. Translation: CASSLRQNTEAFF.

The CDR3 loop is CASSLGAGQPNTEAFF. The CDR3 nucleotides read TGTGCCAGCAGCTTGGGGGCAGGACAGCCAAACACTGAAGCTTTCTTT. This sequence joins TRBV5-6 and TRBJ1-1; tentatively, D is TRBD1 (6 bases). The V gene's germline CDR1 is SGHDT and CDR2 YYEEEE. CDR3 length equals 16 residues. V shed 0 bases and J shed 2 bases, with 14 bases lying between them.

This clone was counted only a few times. This sequence joins TRBV9 and TRBJ2-7, with D perhaps assigned TRBD1 or TRBD2 (6 bases each). CDR3 length: 13 residues. The V gene lost 4 bases and the J gene lost 6 bases, with 14 bases spanning the gap. Germline CDR1 SGDLS, CDR2 YYNGEE. CDR3 sequence: CASSLGGPSEQYF. For the CDR3, the DNA is TGTGCCAGCAGCTTAGGGGGGCCTAGCGAGCAGTACTTC.

The CDR3 spells CASSKDRNQPQHF. CDR3 bases: TGTGCCAGTAGTAAGGACAGAAACCAGCCCCAGCATTTT. The V gene is TRBV19, the J gene TRBJ1-5; perhaps TRBD1 as D (6 bases). CDR3 length: 13 residues. The germline gives CDR1 LNHDA, CDR2 SQIVND (reference sequence). V shed 4 bases and J shed 7 bases, with 11 bases lying between them.

This clone was picked up a small number of times. This rearrangement joins TRBV5-8 to TRBJ2-2, with 9 bases that match TRBD1. The CDR3 length is 14 residues. After removal of 2 bases from V and 5 bases from J, the junction contained 1 base not matched to a gene. Germline CDR1 SGHTS, CDR2 YDEGEE. CDR3 coding DNA: TGTGCCAGCAGCTTACAGGGGGCTACCGGGGAGCTGTTTTTT. It translates to CASSLQGATGELFF.

J is TRBJ2-3 and V is TRBV7-3; TRBD1 matches 8 bases. The junction had 16 bases not matched to a gene; V was cut back by 6 bases and J by 5 bases. CDR1 and CDR2 (germline): SGHTA, FQGTGA. The CDR3 sequence is 17 residues long. CDR3 protein: CASSMGVGRGHQDTQYF. In DNA, the CDR3 is TGTGCCAGCAGTATGGGGGTGGGCAGGGGGCATCAAGATACGCAGTATTTT.

This clone was observed a handful of times. The V call is TRBV9, the J call TRBJ1-1, with TRBD1 as a possible D gene (6 bases). The CDR3 covers 15 residues. Trimming shortened V by 3 bases and J by 5 bases, and 17 bases separated the two germline ends. CDR1 SGDLS and CDR2 YYNGEE come from the germline V gene. CDR3 coding DNA: TGTGCCAGCAGCGCCACAACAGGGAGTGGGACTGAAGCTTTCTTT. As protein: CASSATTGSGTEAFF.

This clone has ten or more counts. The gene calls are TRBV7-9 and TRBJ2-5, with D perhaps matching TRBD1 (6 bases). Germline V lookup: CDR1 SEHNR, CDR2 FQNEAQ (reference sequence). This CDR3 comprises 14 residues. Between the trimmed V and J ends, which lost 7 bases and 5 bases, there was a span of 17 bases. The CDR3 sequence is CASKGAGAWETQYF. The CDR3 DNA reads TGTGCCAGCAAGGGCGCAGGGGCTTGGGAGACCCAGTACTTC.

The V and J genes are TRBV7-9 and TRBJ2-7; D ambiguous. With 5 bases removed from V and 7 bases from J, the gap between germline ends came to 9 bases. CDR3 size: 11 residues. Looked up from germline, CDR1 is SEHNR and CDR2 is FQNEAQ (reference sequence). The chain's CDR3 is CASSNSLEQYF. In DNA form, the CDR3 reads TGTGCCAGCAGCAACTCCTTAGAGCAGTACTTC.

DNA for the CDR3: TGTGCCAGCAGGATCGGGAGGGGGACAGGGGGCGGAGAGACCCAGTACTTC. Its translation: CASRIGRGTGGGETQYF. The V and J genes are TRBV7-9 and TRBJ2-5; the match to TRBD1 covers 12 bases. Germline V CDR1 and CDR2: SEHNR, FQNEAQ (reference sequence). The length of the CDR3 is 17 residues. V gave up 6 bases and J gave up 4 bases; unmatched junction bases: 12.

The CDR3: CASSRGLAGGRGGELFF. CDR3 DNA: TGTGCCAGCTCACGAGGACTAGCGGGGGGCCGCGGCGGGGAGCTGTTTTTT. The chain combines TRBV18 with TRBJ2-2; 14 nucleotides match TRBD2. V gave up 4 bases and J gave up 7 bases; unmatched junction bases: 8. The CDR3 runs 17 residues. The V gene's germline CDR1 is KGHSH and CDR2 LQKENI.

V and J are TRBV7-2 and TRBJ1-2, with 7 bases matching TRBD1. V lost 5 bases to trimming and J lost 4 bases; unmatched junction nucleotides: 7. Germline CDR1 is SGHTA and CDR2 is FQGNSA. CDR3 size: 14 residues. In DNA, the CDR3 is TGTGCCAGCAGCCCAGGGGGGCTCGGCTATGGCTACACCTTC. Translating it yields CASSPGGLGYGYTF.

The chain links TRBV30 to TRBJ1-6, with TRBD1 as a possible D gene (6 bases). Trimming cost V 3 bases and J 9 bases, with 15 bases left between them. This CDR3 region has 14 residues. The germline V gene has CDR1 GTSNPN and CDR2 SVGIG (reference sequence). This CDR3 is CAWSFRDTFSPLHF. DNA for the CDR3: TGTGCCTGGAGCTTCCGGGACACCTTTTCACCCCTCCACTTT. Variable domain in full (rest from reference TRBV30 and TRBJ1-6): SQTIHQWPATLVQPVGSPLSLECTVEGTSNPNLYWYRQAAGRGLQLLFYSVGIGQISSEVPQNLSASRPQDRQFILSSKKLLLSDSGFYLCAWSFRDTFSPLHFGNGTRLTVT.

The J gene is TRBJ2-5, the V gene TRBV27; D possibly corresponds to TRBD1 (5 bases). The DNA end is more similar to TRBJ2-7, so the J call may be wrong. This CDR3 is 17 amino acids long. The germline V gene encodes CDR1 MNHEY and CDR2 SMNVEV (reference sequence). CDR3 residues: CASSFRVTEIGHHEQYF. CDR3 in DNA: TGTGCCAGCAGTTTCAGGGTCACTGAAATTGGTCATCACGAGCAGTACTTC.

This clone turned up a few times. The chain couples TRBV10-3 to TRBJ1-5, with a possible D match to TRBD1 (5 bases). CDR1 and CDR2 from the germline V gene are ENHRY and SYGVKD. Trimming removed 8 bases from V and 1 base from J, with 6 bases in between. The CDR3 extends over 12 amino acids. For the CDR3, the DNA is TGTGCCATCCAGGGAAGCAATCAGCCCCAGCATTTT. Amino acids: CAIQGSNQPQHF.

This sequence joins TRBV15 and TRBJ2-3; the match to TRBD2 covers 9 bases. The CDR3 extends over 16 amino acids. J was trimmed by 2 bases and V by 0 bases; bases with no gene match: 3. Per the germline V gene, CDR1 is LNHNV and CDR2 is YYDKDF (reference sequence). This chain's CDR3 is CATSREASGVTDTQYF. DNA of the CDR3: TGTGCCACCAGCAGAGAAGCTAGCGGGGTCACAGATACGCAGTATTTT.